A single sample is the source of the 5 T cell receptor beta chains below, sequenced in a study of T cell responses to AZD1222 COVID-19 vaccine. Some clones are missing from TCRdb's copy, which holds only in-frame ones; the method was immunoSEQ multiplex PCR. Among 120,000 or so clones listed, 80% to 90% were seen once. Sequences were derived from peripheral blood, sampled on day 0 of AZD1222 vaccination. Receptors were obtained from an adult in good health.

This clone was detected a few times. The chain has TRBV6-6 and TRBJ2-7; D possibly corresponds to TRBD2 (9 bases). Trimming took off 6 bases at V and 3 bases at J, with 36 bases between the two ends. This CDR3 comprises 21 residues. Germline loops: CDR1 MNHNY, CDR2 SVGAGI (reference sequence). This CDR3 is CASSLTVQGQASGVYIYEQYF. DNA for the CDR3: TGTGCCAGCAGCCTTACGGTCCAGGGACAGGCTAGCGGGGTATATATCTACGAGCAGTACTTC.

This clone was recorded a few times. V and J are TRBV1 and TRBJ1-2. TRBV1 is a pseudogene locus. This CDR3 has 18 amino acids. The DNA of the CDR3 is TGCACCAGCAGCCAAGATTATGGGCCGGGACGGAACTTACATGGCTACACCTTC. Translated, it gives CTSSQDYGPGRNLHGYTF.

V is TRBV21-1 and J is TRBJ2-7; whether TRBD2, the table's D call, matches the DNA was not checked. TRBV21-1 is a documented pseudogene. The CDR3 is 15 amino acids. The DNA of the CDR3 is TGTGCCAGCAGCTATACGACTAGCGGGGCCTACGAGCAGTACTTC. Amino acid sequence: CASSYTTSGAYEQYF.

The sample holds one count of this clone. The V gene is TRBV18, the J gene TRBJ1-2; D gene unclear. The CDR3 length is 15 residues. Germline loops: CDR1 KGHSH, CDR2 LQKENI. Trimming removed 3 bases from V and 2 bases from J, with 13 bases in between. CDR3 amino acids: CASSPGRIENYGYTF. The CDR3, as DNA: TGTGCCAGCTCACCTGGAAGAATAGAGAACTATGGCTACACCTTC. Supplemented by reference TRBV18 and TRBJ1-2, the full variable domain reads NAGVMQNPRHLVRRRGQEARLRCSPMKGHSHVYWYRQLPEEGLKFMVYLQKENIIDESGMPKERFSAEFPKEGPSILRIQQVVRGDSAAYFCASSPGRIENYGYTFGSGTRLTVV.

The genes are TRBV5-6 and TRBJ2-7; TRBD2 aligns across 7 bases. The CDR3 consists of 16 residues. J was trimmed by 2 bases and V by 2 bases; bases with no gene match: 10. The germline V gene encodes CDR1 SGHDT and CDR2 YYEEEE. The CDR3 bases are TGTGCCAGCAGCTTCCCAAGCGGGGAAAGTCCCTACGAGCAGTACTTC. This codes for CASSFPSGESPYEQYF.